What follows is one T cell receptor beta chain and its context. The sample originates from a study of technical replicates of blood from a few donors. The V gene end was trimmed by 0 bases and the J gene end by 3 bases; junction bases not matched to a gene: 9. The V gene's germline CDR1 is SGHDT and CDR2 YYEEEE. There are 17 residues in the CDR3. Generated by immunoSEQ multiplex PCR, the TCRdb table keeps only in-frame clones and is missing some. The sample shows some 70,000 clones, approximately 92% of them seen only once. Sequencing was done on a sample of T cells isolated from PBMCs. The receptor's source is a human donor in good health. The V gene is TRBV5-6, the J gene TRBJ2-3; TRBD2 agrees at 8 bases. CDR3 nucleotides: TGTGCCAGCAGCTTGGTCGGTAGCGGGATTATAACAGATACGCAGTATTTT. Protein sequence: CASSLVGSGIITDTQYF.